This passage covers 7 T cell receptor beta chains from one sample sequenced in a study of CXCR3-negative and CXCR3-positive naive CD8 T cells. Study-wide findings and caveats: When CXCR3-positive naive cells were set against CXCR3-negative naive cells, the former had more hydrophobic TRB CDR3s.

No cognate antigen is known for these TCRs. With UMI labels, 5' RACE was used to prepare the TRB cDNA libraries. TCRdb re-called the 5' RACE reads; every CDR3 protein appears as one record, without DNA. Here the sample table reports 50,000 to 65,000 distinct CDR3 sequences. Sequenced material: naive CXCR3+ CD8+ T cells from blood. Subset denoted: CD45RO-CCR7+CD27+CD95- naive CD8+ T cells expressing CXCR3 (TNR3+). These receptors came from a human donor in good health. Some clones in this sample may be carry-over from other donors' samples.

CDR3 sequence: CASSQPGLTGNTIYF. V is TRBV18 and J is TRBJ1-3. Germline CDR1 and CDR2: KGHSH and LQKENI. The CDR3 runs to 15 residues.

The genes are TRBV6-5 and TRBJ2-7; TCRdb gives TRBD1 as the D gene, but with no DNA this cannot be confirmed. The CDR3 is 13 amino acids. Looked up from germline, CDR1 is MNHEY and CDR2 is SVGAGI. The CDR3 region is CASSSGTGDEQYF.

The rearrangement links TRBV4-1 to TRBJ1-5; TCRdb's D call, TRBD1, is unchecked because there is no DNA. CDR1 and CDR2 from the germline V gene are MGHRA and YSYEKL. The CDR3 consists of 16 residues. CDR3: CASSQDGIGGDQPQHF.

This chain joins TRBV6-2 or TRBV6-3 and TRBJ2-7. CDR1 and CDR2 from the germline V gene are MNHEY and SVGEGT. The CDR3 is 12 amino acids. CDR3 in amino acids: CASSDIVYEQYF.

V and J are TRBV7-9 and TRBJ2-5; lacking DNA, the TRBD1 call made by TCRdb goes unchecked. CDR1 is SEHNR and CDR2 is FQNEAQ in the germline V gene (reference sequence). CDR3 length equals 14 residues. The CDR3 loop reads CASSPRDSQETQYF.

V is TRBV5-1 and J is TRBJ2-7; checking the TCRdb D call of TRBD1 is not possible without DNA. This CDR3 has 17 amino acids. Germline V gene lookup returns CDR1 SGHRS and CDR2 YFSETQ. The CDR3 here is CASSPPLQESLSYEQYF.

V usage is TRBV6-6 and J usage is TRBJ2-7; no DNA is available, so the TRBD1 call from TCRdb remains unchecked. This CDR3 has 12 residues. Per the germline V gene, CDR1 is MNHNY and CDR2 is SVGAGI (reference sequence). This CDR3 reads CASGGDNYEQYF.